This TCR beta chain stems from a study of blood T cells in healthy people across ages. The use of a sample-barcoded 5' primer and a J-beta primer mix characterized a second PCR of about 7 to 12 cycles. In TCRdb, the 5' RACE reads were re-called with MiXCR into one record per CDR3 protein. Among about a million distinct CDR3 sequences listed, around 46% were seen once. Whole-study results and caveats: Per million T cells, the diversity of TCR beta decreased roughly linearly as age advanced. Percentage of naive T cells showed a strong correlation with TCR beta diversity.

This clonotype came up many times. The target antigen is unknown. V was clipped by 0 bases and J by 7 bases, with 6 bases between them. The CDR3 is made up of 12 amino acids. Germline assignment: CDR1 SGHDN and CDR2 FVKESK. The sequenced material came from blood. This sequence joins TRBV14 and TRBJ1-2, with D unresolved. The source is a man aged 30 to 39 in good health. CDR3 in amino acids: CASSQDRVGYTF. Written as DNA, the CDR3 is TGTGCCAGCAGCCAAGATCGGGTTGGCTACACCTTC. Full variable domain (outside the CDR3, taken from reference TRBV14 and TRBJ1-2): EAGVTQFPSHSVIEKGQTVTLRCDPISGHDNLYWYRRVMGKEIKFLLHFVKESKQDESGMPNNRFLAERTGGTYSTLKVQPAELEDSGVYFCASSQDRVGYTFGSGTRLTVV.